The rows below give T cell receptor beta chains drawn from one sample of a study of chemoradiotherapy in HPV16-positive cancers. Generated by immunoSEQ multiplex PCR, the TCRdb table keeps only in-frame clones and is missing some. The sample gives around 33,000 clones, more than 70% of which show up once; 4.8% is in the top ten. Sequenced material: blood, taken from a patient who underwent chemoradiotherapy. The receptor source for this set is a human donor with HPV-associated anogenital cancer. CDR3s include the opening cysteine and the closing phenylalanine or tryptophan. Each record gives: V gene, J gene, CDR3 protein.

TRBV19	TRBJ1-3	CASSIPRGPTGNTIYF
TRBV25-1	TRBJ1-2	CASRPIQGDGYTF
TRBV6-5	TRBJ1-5	CASSSTGGPSNQPQHF
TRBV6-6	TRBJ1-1	CASSNRGQGNTEAFF
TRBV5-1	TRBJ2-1	CASSLVSPPGYNEQFF
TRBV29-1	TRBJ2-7	CSVGQGGEQYF
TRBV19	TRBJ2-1	CASSPRPDSVEQFF
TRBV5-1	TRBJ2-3	CASSLVGTSSTDTQYF
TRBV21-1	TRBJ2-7	CASSKNVGADRGPHYEQYF
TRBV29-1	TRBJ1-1	CSVELLRTGTNTEAFF
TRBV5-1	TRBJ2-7	CAIQNSGFRDSIYEQYF
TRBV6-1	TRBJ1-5	CASREGRGQPQHF
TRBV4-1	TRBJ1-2	CASSQDPGGLVYGYTF
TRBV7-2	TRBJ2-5	CASNVVGRGAGTQYF
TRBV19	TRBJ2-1	CASSRTPGLEQFF
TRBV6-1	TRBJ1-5	CANVGLLRGQPQHF
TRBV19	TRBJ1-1	CASRRQGVYEDTEAFF
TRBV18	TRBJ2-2	CASSPGAGNTGELFF
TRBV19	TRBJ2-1	CASSTEGLGSYNEQFF
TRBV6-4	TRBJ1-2	CATPTAGDYGYTF
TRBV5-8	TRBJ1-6	CASSLLAGPNSPLHF
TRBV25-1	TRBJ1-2	CASSDRTGSYGYTF
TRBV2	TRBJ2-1	CASRAGTGMGEQFF
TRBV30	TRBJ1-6	CASDRVRSPLHF
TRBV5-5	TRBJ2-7	CASSFSYEQYF
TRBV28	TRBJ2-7	CASSPAWGSTYEQYF
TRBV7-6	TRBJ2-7	CASSLAATSDPTYEQYF
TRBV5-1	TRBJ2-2	CASSPGVIAGVRRELFF
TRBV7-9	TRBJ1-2	CASSPEFSRAMGYGYTF
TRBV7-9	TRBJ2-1	CASSLEGQSGNEQFF
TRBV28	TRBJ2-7	CASSLPSVSYEQYF
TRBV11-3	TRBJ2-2	CASSNPRGGDTGELFF
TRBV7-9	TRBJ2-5	CASSFQGGETQYF
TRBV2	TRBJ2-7	CASKSSYEQYF
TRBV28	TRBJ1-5	CATRPSNQPQHF
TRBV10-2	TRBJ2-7	CASGSRDRLGVYEQYF
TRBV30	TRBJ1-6	CAWSYITGSSYNSPLHF